The entry below describes one T cell receptor (beta chain). Its antigen remains unknown. These data originate in a study of OX40 agonist ivuxolimab in advanced cancers. Looking at the study overall: At doses from 0.01 to 10 mg/kg, patients were given intravenous ivuxolimab every 2 weeks. Earlier treatment with anti-PD-1, anti-PD-L1 or anti-CTLA-4 was permitted, and over 35% had received some.

The germline gives CDR1 SNHLY, CDR2 FYNNEI. CDR3 length: 14 residues. Between the trimmed V and J ends, which lost 6 bases and 0 bases, there was a span of 11 bases. Study-wide findings and caveats: At 0.1 to 3.0 mg/kg and by week 6, CD4+ and CD8+ T cells in the blood had expanded clonally.

Here immunoSEQ multiplex PCR was the method, and the copy in TCRdb shows in-frame clones only, minus some. The table records tens of thousands of clones, roughly 85% of them present only once. This specimen consisted of CD4+ or CD8+ T cells sorted from blood, obtained in a trial of the OX40 agonist ivuxolimab. The chain joins TRBV2 to TRBJ1-1; D unclear. The TCR originated in an adult with an advanced solid tumor such as melanoma, head and neck, liver or kidney cancer. This chain's CDR3 is CASRRADLNTEAFF. The DNA of the CDR3 is TGTGCCAGCAGGAGGGCGGACTTGAACACTGAAGCTTTCTTT.